This T cell receptor beta chain was recorded in a study of cytomegalovirus exposure and HLA in healthy donors. Study results and caveats: In vitro, a few CMV-associated chains proved specific for CMV antigens. Analysis was carried out at a later point, and it linked a missense DCLRE1C variant to TCR beta V- and J-gene trimming.

With respect to this clone: Its antigen remains unknown.

Use of 60 Vbeta and 13 Jbeta primers characterized the PCR. Clones were read by immunoSEQ multiplex PCR, and TCRdb kept only the in-frame ones, dropping some. This sample carries fewer than 55,000 clones, 55% to 75% of them seen once, and the ten largest clones take 12%. Every donor was a healthy person donating bone marrow. This TCR derives from a man aged 55 to 69 in good health and CMV-seropositive. The sample comprised PBMCs.

CDR3 nucleotide sequence: TGCGCCAGCAGCGCCCGGGGAGGGACGTACGAGCAGTACTTC. Translation gives CASSARGGTYEQYF. V gene TRBV5-1 combines with J gene TRBJ2-7, with 7 bases lining up with TRBD2. V lost 4 bases to trimming and J lost 4 bases; unmatched junction nucleotides: 8. The germline gives CDR1 SGHRS, CDR2 YFSETQ. This CDR3 spans 14 amino acids.